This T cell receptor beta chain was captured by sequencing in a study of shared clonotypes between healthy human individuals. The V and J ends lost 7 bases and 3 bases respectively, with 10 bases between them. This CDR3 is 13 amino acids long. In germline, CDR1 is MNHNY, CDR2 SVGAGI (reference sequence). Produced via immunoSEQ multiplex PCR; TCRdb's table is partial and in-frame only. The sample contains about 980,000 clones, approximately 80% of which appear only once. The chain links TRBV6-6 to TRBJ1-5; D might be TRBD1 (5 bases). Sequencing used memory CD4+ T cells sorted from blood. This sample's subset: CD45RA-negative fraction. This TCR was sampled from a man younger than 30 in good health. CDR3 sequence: CASITGYNQPQHF. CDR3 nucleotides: TGTGCCAGCATTACAGGTTACAATCAGCCCCAGCATTTT.